The T cell receptor (beta chain) under discussion was sequenced for a study of blood T cell repertoires in COVID-19. Germline loops: CDR1 MNHEY, CDR2 SMNVEV (reference sequence). The CDR3 sequence is 15 residues long. Trimming shortened V by 4 bases and J by 6 bases, and 18 bases separated the two germline ends. A few counts support this clone. Per the authors' pipeline: Nucleated cell counts were estimated from reference gene primer amplification. The method was immunoSEQ multiplex PCR; TCRdb's version includes in-frame clones alone and lacks a portion of them. The DNA gave D and trimming, while V, J and clone size come from that table. The sample consists of about 150,000 clones, 75% to 90% of them appearing once. Followed over time, Seattle patients had been enrolled while infection was active.

This TCR was sampled from a woman aged 55-69 years with COVID-19, enrolled during active disease. The specimen sequenced was peripheral blood. The J gene is TRBJ1-2, the V gene TRBV27; maybe TRBD1 (6 bases). In nucleotides, the CDR3 is TGTGCCAGCAGTTCCTCACTCGGACAGTTGAATGGCTACACCTTC. Protein sequence: CASSSSLGQLNGYTF.